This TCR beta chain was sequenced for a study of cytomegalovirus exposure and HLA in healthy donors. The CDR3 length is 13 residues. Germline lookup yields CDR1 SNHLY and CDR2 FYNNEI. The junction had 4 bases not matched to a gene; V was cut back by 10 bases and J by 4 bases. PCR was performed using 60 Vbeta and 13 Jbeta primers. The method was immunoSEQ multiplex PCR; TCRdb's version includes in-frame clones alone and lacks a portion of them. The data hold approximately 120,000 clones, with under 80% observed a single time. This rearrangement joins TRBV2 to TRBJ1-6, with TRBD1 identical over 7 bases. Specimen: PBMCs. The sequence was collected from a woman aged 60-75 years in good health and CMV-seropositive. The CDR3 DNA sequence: TGTGCCAACCGGGACAGTTATAATTCACCCCTCCACTTT. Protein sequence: CANRDSYNSPLHF.